The 32 T cell receptor beta chains reported below all come from one sample, sequenced in a study of blood T cell repertoires in COVID-19. The assay was immunoSEQ multiplex PCR, and TCRdb's table has in-frame clones only and misses some. The data show 200,000 to 250,000 clones, about 80% seen once. Specimen: peripheral blood. The receptors were sampled from a man older than 75 with acute or convalescent COVID-19.

The chain uses TRBV3-1 (or the pseudogene TRBV3-2) and TRBJ1-4; D is ambiguous. The germline V gene encodes CDR1 LGHDT and CDR2 YNNKEL (reference sequence). This CDR3 region has 14 residues. The V and J ends lost 1 base and 4 bases respectively, with 7 bases between them. The CDR3 coding sequence is TGTGCCAGCAGCCAAGCCGCTAGTAATGAAAAACTGTTTTTT. Protein product: CASSQAASNEKLFF.

The chain joins TRBV7-9 to TRBJ1-5, with D tentatively TRBD1 (6 bases). The germline V and J ends were trimmed by 5 bases and 7 bases, with 15 bases remaining between them. Per the germline V gene, CDR1 is SEHNR and CDR2 is FQNEAQ (reference sequence). This CDR3 is 14 amino acids long. The CDR3 reads CASSPSGGPQPQHF. DNA for the CDR3: TGTGCCAGCAGCCCCTCCGGGGGGCCACAGCCCCAGCATTTT.

This clone was detected a few times. This rearrangement joins TRBV3-1 (or the pseudogene TRBV3-2) to TRBJ1-6; 8 bases align to TRBD1. Trimming took 4 bases from V and 5 from J; bases not matched to a gene: 7. The CDR3 loop spans 16 amino acids. Per the germline V gene, CDR1 is LGHDT and CDR2 is YNNKEL (reference sequence). The CDR3 DNA reads TGTGCCAGCAGCCTCGGACAGGGAAGGGATAATTCACCCCTCCACTTT. Encoded protein: CASSLGQGRDNSPLHF.

Here the CDR3 DNA reads TGTGCCAGCAGTGAACAAGGGGGTTTGAGCACTGAAGCTTTCTTT. Its protein product is CASSEQGGLSTEAFF. This rearrangement joins TRBV6-1 to TRBJ1-1, with D perhaps TRBD1 (6 bases). V gave up 2 bases and J gave up 4 bases, with 14 bases separating them. CDR1 and CDR2 from the germline V gene are MNHNS and SASEGT. CDR3 length equals 15 residues.

V and J are TRBV30 and TRBJ2-2, with unresolved D. CDR3 length equals 13 residues. V lost 0 bases and J lost 5, with 7 bases in between. The V gene's germline CDR1 is GTSNPN and CDR2 SVGIG (reference sequence). In DNA form, the CDR3 reads TGTGCCTGGAGTGTAGCCCGGACCGGGGAGCTGTTTTTT. It specifies CAWSVARTGELFF.

The chain links TRBV7-2 to TRBJ2-1; tentative D call: TRBD2 (6 bases). The CDR3 is 14 amino acids. CDR1 SGHTA and CDR2 FQGNSA come from the germline V gene. Trimming left V 1 base short and J 13 bases short, with 17 bases between. CDR3 bases: TGTGCCAGCAGCTTAGAGTCGCTAGCGCGAATTCAGTTCTTC. It translates to CASSLESLARIQFF.

This clone was seen only a few times. This specimen includes other DNA sequences encoding the same CDR3. This chain uses TRBV5-1 with TRBJ1-2; TRBD1 might be the D (5 bases). Germline V gene lookup returns CDR1 SGHRS and CDR2 YFSETQ. The length of the CDR3 is 13 residues. Trimming left V 2 bases short and J 1 base short, with 6 bases between. The CDR3 coding sequence is TGCGCCAGCAGCTTAGACAGTAACTATGGCTACACCTTC. This encodes CASSLDSNYGYTF.

The chain carries TRBV6-6 and TRBJ2-2; D call uncertain. The germline CDR1 and CDR2 sequences are MNHNY and SVGAGI (reference sequence). This CDR3 contains 15 residues. V lost 2 bases to trimming and J lost 2 bases, with 9 bases between them. The CDR3 protein is CASSYESLNTGELFF. The CDR3 nucleotides are TGTGCCAGCAGTTACGAGAGTCTCAACACCGGGGAGCTGTTTTTT.

The CDR3 reads CASSWTGGSSYEQYF. The DNA for the CDR3 is TGCGCCAGCAGCTGGACAGGGGGATCCTCCTACGAGCAGTACTTC. This chain joins TRBV5-1 and TRBJ2-7; 10 positions agree with TRBD1. Germline V gene sequence: CDR1 SGHRS, CDR2 YFSETQ. J lost 0 bases, V lost 3 bases, and 3 bases had no gene match. The CDR3 is 15 residues long.

V gene TRBV18 combines with J gene TRBJ2-7; the D gene is possibly TRBD1 (6 bases). CDR1 and CDR2 from the germline V gene are KGHSH and LQKENI. The CDR3 length is 16 residues. Trimming cost V 2 bases and J 3 bases, with 17 bases left between them. CDR3 residues: CASSPLSDRPYYEQYF. The CDR3 DNA follows: TGTGCCAGCTCACCATTGTCGGACAGACCGTACTACGAGCAGTACTTC.

V gene TRBV12-3 or TRBV12-4 combines with J gene TRBJ1-2; 7 nucleotides line up with TRBD1. J lost 6 bases, V lost 5 bases, and 6 bases had no gene match. CDR3 length: 13 amino acids. The CDR3 DNA reads TGTGCCAGCAGTACCAGGGGGACGAATGGCTACACCTTC. This encodes CASSTRGTNGYTF.

The chain recombines TRBV5-1 with TRBJ2-7; the match to TRBD1 covers 9 bases. The CDR3 runs 15 residues. The V and J ends lost 4 bases and 0 bases, in that order; junction bases with no gene match: 5. Germline CDR1 SGHRS, CDR2 YFSETQ. The CDR3, as DNA: TGCGCCAGCAGCATAACAGGGGGCCCCTCCTACGAGCAGTACTTC. The encoded protein is CASSITGGPSYEQYF.

The V call is TRBV7-3, the J call TRBJ2-2; 8 positions agree with TRBD1. V trimming: 6 bases; J trimming: 1 base; junction bases outside the gene matches: 7. The germline V gene has CDR1 SGHTA and CDR2 FQGTGA. The CDR3 is 16 residues long. This CDR3 reads CASRSGGTGNTGELFF. The CDR3 DNA is TGTGCCAGCAGGTCTGGCGGGACAGGGAACACCGGGGAGCTGTTTTTT.

The V call is TRBV28, the J call TRBJ1-4, with unresolved D. CDR1 and CDR2 from the germline V gene are MDHEN and SYDVKM. The CDR3 has 15 residues. Deletions cut 5 bases from V and 7 bases from J, with 17 bases between. For the CDR3, the DNA is TGTGCCAGCAGTCTAAGGTGGCAGGCTGTTGAAAAACTGTTTTTT. Translation gives CASSLRWQAVEKLFF.

In regard to this clone: Other DNA sequences in this sample translate to the same CDR3. The CDR3 protein is CASSLGDRGNTEAFF. Written as DNA, the CDR3 is TGCGCCAGCAGCTTGGGGGACAGGGGGAACACTGAAGCTTTCTTT. The chain uses TRBV5-1 and TRBJ1-1; 10 nucleotides agree with TRBD1. J lost 1 base, V lost 0 bases, and 0 bases had no gene match. The V gene's germline CDR1 is SGHRS and CDR2 YFSETQ. The CDR3 extends over 15 amino acids.

V usage is TRBV19 and J usage is TRBJ1-5, with 7 nucleotides matching TRBD1. This CDR3 is built from 16 residues. After removal of 10 bases from V and 7 bases from J, the junction contained 19 bases not matched to a gene. The germline CDR1 and CDR2 sequences are LNHDA and SQIVND (reference sequence). CDR3 residues: CATCPDPTGTIQPQHF. CDR3 coding DNA: TGTGCCACCTGCCCAGATCCGACAGGGACAATCCAGCCCCAGCATTTT.

The J gene is TRBJ2-7, the V gene TRBV24-1; 7 bases map to TRBD2. V lost 6 bases, J lost 1 base, and 5 bases stayed unmatched. There are 14 residues in the CDR3. Germline V gives CDR1 KGHDR, CDR2 SFDVKD. The DNA of the CDR3 is TGTGCCACCAGTACGGCTAGCGGATCCTACGAGCAGTACTTC. This codes for CATSTASGSYEQYF.

The J gene is TRBJ1-1, the V gene TRBV11-2; 7 nucleotides match TRBD1. Germline CDR1 reads SGHAT; CDR2 reads FQNNGV. The CDR3 length is 16 residues. V was clipped by 1 base and J by 4 bases; unmatched bases: 9. CDR3 sequence (DNA): TGTGCCAGCAGCTTAGTTTGGGGACAGCGAGGCACTGAAGCTTTCTTT. Translated: CASSLVWGQRGTEAFF.

The chain has TRBV6-5 and TRBJ1-5; D gene unclear. This CDR3 comprises 13 residues. The germline CDR1 and CDR2 sequences are MNHEY and SVGAGI. The V and J ends lost 6 bases and 6 bases respectively, with 12 bases between them. The CDR3, as DNA: TGTGCCAGCAGCATCGTACGGGGTCAGCCCCAGCATTTT. As protein: CASSIVRGQPQHF.

V and J are TRBV7-9 and TRBJ2-3; D gene uncertain. Trimming pared 1 base from V and 1 base from J, leaving 9 bases between. The germline V gene encodes CDR1 SEHNR and CDR2 FQNEAQ (reference sequence). The CDR3 has 15 residues. CDR3 nucleotides: TGTGCCAGCAGCTTAGGAAGCTCTGGCACAGATACGCAGTATTTT. Its protein product is CASSLGSSGTDTQYF.

This clone was observed once. The V and J genes are TRBV3-1 (or the pseudogene TRBV3-2) and TRBJ2-2; 14 bases agree with TRBD2. Germline assignment: CDR1 LGHDT and CDR2 YNNKEL (reference sequence). There are 16 residues in the CDR3. V lost 4 bases to trimming and J lost 6 bases; unmatched junction nucleotides: 4. This CDR3 is CASSRMGLAGAGELFF. The CDR3 DNA sequence: TGTGCCAGCAGCCGTATGGGACTAGCGGGAGCCGGGGAGCTGTTTTTT.

The CDR3 bases are TGTGCCACCAGTGATTTTCGCGGGCGGGCTTTCTTT. As protein: CATSDFRGRAFF. The gene calls are TRBV24-1 and TRBJ1-1; D is unresolved. The germline V gene has CDR1 KGHDR and CDR2 SFDVKD. V was shortened by 1 base and J by 11 bases, with 10 bases between the two germline ends. The CDR3 loop spans 12 amino acids.

The genes are TRBV19 and TRBJ1-1; the match to TRBD1 covers 8 bases. CDR3 length equals 16 residues. With 4 bases clipped from V and 4 bases from J, the junction kept 11 bases outside the gene matches. Germline CDR1 LNHDA, CDR2 SQIVND (reference sequence). As DNA, the CDR3 is TGTGCCAGTAGTAGCGGGATAGGACAGGGCATCACTGAAGCTTTCTTT. Protein sequence: CASSSGIGQGITEAFF.

In its sample, this clone was seen once. The chain has TRBV24-1 and TRBJ2-5, with 8 bases lining up with TRBD2. This CDR3 region has 15 residues. Losses at the gene ends were 3 bases for V and 4 bases for J; bases not matched to a gene: 6. Germline CDR1 reads KGHDR; CDR2 reads SFDVKD. CDR3 sequence: CATSDPGTSRETQYF. CDR3 coding DNA: TGTGCCACCAGTGATCCCGGGACTAGTCGAGAGACCCAGTACTTC.

The sample holds a few counts of this clone. This chain joins TRBV12-3 or TRBV12-4 and TRBJ1-5; D uncertain. The length of the CDR3 is 13 residues. Trimming took 2 bases from V and 7 from J, leaving 9 bases between them. This CDR3 reads CASSLSRGQPQHF. In DNA, the CDR3 is TGTGCCAGCAGTTTATCTCGGGGACAGCCCCAGCATTTT.

The rearrangement joins TRBV18 to TRBJ2-6; D might be TRBD1 (6 bases). Germline CDR1 KGHSH, CDR2 LQKENI. The V end was cut by 1 base, the J end by 1 base, with 14 bases between. The CDR3 length is 18 residues. As DNA, the CDR3 is TGTGCCAGCTCACCACAGGGCTACAGGGTTTCTGGGGCCAACGTCCTGACTTTC. As protein: CASSPQGYRVSGANVLTF.

There are a few counts of this clone. The CDR3 nucleotides read TGTGCCAGCAGCTTCCGCCCGGACAGGAATTCACCCCTCCACTTT. The encoded protein is CASSFRPDRNSPLHF. The chain recombines TRBV5-6 with TRBJ1-6; TRBD1 agrees at 7 bases. V shed 2 bases, J shed 7 bases, and the junction held 6 bases outside the gene matches. Germline V gene data show CDR1 as SGHDT and CDR2 as YYEEEE. CDR3 length equals 15 residues.

This sequence joins TRBV19 and TRBJ2-7, with 8 bases identical to TRBD1. CDR1 is LNHDA and CDR2 is SQIVND in the germline V gene (reference sequence). The CDR3 loop spans 17 amino acids. Germline trimming cut 2 bases from V and 1 base from J; bases unmatched to any gene: 10. CDR3 sequence reads: CASSISRGTGRSYEQYF. CDR3 bases: TGTGCCAGTAGTATATCCCGAGGGACAGGCCGGTCCTACGAGCAGTACTTC.

The chain has TRBV12-3 or TRBV12-4 and TRBJ1-2; D unclear. Trimming pared 6 bases from V and 4 bases from J, leaving 12 bases between. The CDR3 is made up of 13 amino acids. The CDR3 DNA sequence: TGTGCCAGCAGCCTCTCCCCTTCCTATGGCTACACCTTC. Translation: CASSLSPSYGYTF.

The rearrangement joins TRBV18 to TRBJ1-2; tentatively, D is TRBD1 (6 bases). CDR3 size: 15 residues. Germline assignment: CDR1 KGHSH and CDR2 LQKENI. Deletions cut 2 bases from V and 0 bases from J, with 10 bases between. The CDR3 DNA is TGTGCCAGCTCACCAGCCGGACAGACTAACTATGGCTACACCTTC. It specifies CASSPAGQTNYGYTF.

The chain carries TRBV6-6 and TRBJ2-1; a possible D gene is TRBD1 (6 bases). Germline V gene data show CDR1 as MNHNY and CDR2 as SVGAGI (reference sequence). There are 11 residues in the CDR3. V was clipped by 7 bases and J by 8 bases, with 9 bases between them. Here the CDR3 DNA reads TGTGCCAGCACGGACAGCGATGAGCAGTTCTTC. It encodes CASTDSDEQFF.

This sequence joins TRBV10-3 and TRBJ2-3, with 7 bases matching TRBD2. Trimming at V came to 4 bases and at J to 4 bases, leaving 5 bases not matched to a gene. Germline CDR1 is ENHRY and CDR2 is SYGVKD. The CDR3 runs 14 residues. CDR3 protein: CAISAAGAPDTQYF. CDR3 DNA sequence: TGTGCCATCAGTGCGGCGGGAGCCCCAGATACGCAGTATTTT.